This T cell receptor beta chain was profiled in a study of blood T cell repertoires in COVID-19. V was pared by 2 bases and J by 4 bases, with 9 bases between. CDR1 is SGDLS, CDR2 YYNGEE, per germline. The CDR3 is made up of 13 amino acids. Profiled with immunoSEQ multiplex PCR; TCRdb holds only in-frame clones, not every one. The sample has fewer than 350,000 clones, around 90% seen once. On this clone: The sample contains more than one DNA sequence encoding this CDR3.

This receptor was identified in a woman in her 30s with COVID-19, enrolled during active disease. Source material: peripheral blood. This sequence joins TRBV9 and TRBJ1-2, with D unclear. The CDR3: CASSVSGSYGYTF. CDR3 bases: TGTGCCAGCAGCGTCTCCGGGAGCTATGGCTACACCTTC.